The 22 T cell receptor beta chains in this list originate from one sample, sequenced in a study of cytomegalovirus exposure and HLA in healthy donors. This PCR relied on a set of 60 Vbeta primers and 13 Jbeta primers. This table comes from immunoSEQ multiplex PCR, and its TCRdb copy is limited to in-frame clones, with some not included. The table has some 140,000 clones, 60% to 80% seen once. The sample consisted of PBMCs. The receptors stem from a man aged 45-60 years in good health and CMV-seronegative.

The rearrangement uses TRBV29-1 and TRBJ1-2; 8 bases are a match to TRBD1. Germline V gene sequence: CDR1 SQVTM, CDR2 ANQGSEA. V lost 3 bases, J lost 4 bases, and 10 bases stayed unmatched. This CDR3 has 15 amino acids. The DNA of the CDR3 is TGCAGCGTTGAGGCAGGGGGCGATTTACTCTATGGCTACACCTTC. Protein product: CSVEAGGDLLYGYTF.

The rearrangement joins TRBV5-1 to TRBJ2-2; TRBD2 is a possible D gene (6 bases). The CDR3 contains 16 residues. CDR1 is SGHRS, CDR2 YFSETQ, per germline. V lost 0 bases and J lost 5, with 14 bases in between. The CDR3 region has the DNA TGCGCCAGCAGCTTGGCTGTCGGGAGACCAACCGGGGAGCTGTTTTTT. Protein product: CASSLAVGRPTGELFF.

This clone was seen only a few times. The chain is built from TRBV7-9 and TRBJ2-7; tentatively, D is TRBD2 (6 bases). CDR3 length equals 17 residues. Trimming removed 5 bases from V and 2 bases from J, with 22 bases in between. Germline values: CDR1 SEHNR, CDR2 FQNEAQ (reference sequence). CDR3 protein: CASSHTSRGRGPYEQYF. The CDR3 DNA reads TGTGCCAGCAGCCACACCTCGCGGGGCCGTGGGCCCTACGAGCAGTACTTC.

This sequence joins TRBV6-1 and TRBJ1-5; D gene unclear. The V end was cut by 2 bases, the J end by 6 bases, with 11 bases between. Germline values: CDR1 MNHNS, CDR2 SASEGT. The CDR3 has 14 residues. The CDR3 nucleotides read TGTGCCAGCAGTGAAATGGCCGGACTTCAGCCCCAGCATTTT. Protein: CASSEMAGLQPQHF.

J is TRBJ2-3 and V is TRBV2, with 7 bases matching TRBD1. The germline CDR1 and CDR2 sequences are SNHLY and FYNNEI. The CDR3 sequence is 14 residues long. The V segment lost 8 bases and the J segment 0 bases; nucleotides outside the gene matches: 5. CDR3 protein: CASERDSSTDTQYF. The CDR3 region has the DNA TGTGCCAGCGAACGGGACAGTAGCACAGATACGCAGTATTTT.

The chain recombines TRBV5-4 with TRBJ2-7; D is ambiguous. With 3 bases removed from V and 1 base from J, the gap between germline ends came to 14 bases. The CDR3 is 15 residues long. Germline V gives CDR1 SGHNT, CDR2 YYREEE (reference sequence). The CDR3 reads CASSSRTSQSYEQYF. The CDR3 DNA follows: TGTGCCAGCAGCTCCCGCACATCGCAGTCCTACGAGCAGTACTTC.

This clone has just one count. CDR3 protein: CASSPLGQVSNQPQHF. CDR3 nucleotides: TGTGCCAGTAGTCCATTAGGACAGGTGAGCAATCAGCCCCAGCATTTT. J is TRBJ1-5 and V is TRBV19; TRBD1 matches at 7 bases. V gave up 5 bases and J gave up 1 base; unmatched junction bases: 8. This CDR3 region has 16 residues. Germline V gene sequence: CDR1 LNHDA, CDR2 SQIVND (reference sequence).

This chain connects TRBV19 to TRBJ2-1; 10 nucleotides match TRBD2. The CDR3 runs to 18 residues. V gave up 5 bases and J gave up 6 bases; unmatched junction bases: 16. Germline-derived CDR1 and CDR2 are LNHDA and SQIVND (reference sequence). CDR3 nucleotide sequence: TGTGCCAGTAGTTCTATGCCGATTAGCGGGAGGCTTAGCAATGAGCAGTTCTTC. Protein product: CASSSMPISGRLSNEQFF.

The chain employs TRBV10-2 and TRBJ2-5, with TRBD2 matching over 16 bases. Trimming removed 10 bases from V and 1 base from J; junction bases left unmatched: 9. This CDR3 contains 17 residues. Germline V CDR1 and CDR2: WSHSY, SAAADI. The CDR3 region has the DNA TGCGCCACCATCCCGGGACTAGCGGGAGGGGGCCAAGAGACCCAGTACTTC. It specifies CATIPGLAGGGQETQYF.

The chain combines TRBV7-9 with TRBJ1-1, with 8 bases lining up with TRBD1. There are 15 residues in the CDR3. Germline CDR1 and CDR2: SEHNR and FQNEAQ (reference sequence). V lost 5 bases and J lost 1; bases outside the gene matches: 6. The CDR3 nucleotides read TGTGCCAGCAGCCCTCGACAGGGGCCGAACACTGAAGCTTTCTTT. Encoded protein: CASSPRQGPNTEAFF. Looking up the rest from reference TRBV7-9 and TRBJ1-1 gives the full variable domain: DTGVSQNPRHKITKRGQNVTFRCDPISEHNRLYWYRQTLGQGPEFLTYFQNEAQLEKSRLLSDRFSAERPKGSFSTLEIQRTEQGDSAMYLCASSPRQGPNTEAFFGQGTRLTVV.

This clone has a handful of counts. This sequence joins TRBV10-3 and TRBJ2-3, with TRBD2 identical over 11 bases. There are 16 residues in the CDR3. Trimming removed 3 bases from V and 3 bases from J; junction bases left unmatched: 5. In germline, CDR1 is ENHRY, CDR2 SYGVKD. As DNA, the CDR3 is TGTGCCATCAGTGAATTTAGGACTAGCGGGACAGATACGCAGTATTTT. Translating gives CAISEFRTSGTDTQYF.

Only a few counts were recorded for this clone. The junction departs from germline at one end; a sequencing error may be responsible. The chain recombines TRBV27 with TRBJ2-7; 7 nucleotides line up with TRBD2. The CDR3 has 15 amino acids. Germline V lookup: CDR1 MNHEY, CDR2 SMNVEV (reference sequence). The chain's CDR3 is CASSFFKTSSNEQYF. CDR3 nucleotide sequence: TGTGCCAGCAGTTTCTTCAAGACTAGCTCCAACGAGCAGTACTTC.

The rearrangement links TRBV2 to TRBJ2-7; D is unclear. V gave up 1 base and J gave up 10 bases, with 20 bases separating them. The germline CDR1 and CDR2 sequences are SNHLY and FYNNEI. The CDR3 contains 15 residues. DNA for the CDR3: TGTGCCAGCAGTGAAGTGGGCCAGCTGCTTACGAAACAGTACTTC. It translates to CASSEVGQLLTKQYF.

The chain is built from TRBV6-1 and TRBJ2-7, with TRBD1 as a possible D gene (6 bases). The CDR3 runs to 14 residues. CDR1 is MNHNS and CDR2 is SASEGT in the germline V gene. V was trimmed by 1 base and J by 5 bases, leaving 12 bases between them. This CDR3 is CASSEVFRGDEQYF. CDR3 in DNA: TGTGCCAGCAGTGAAGTTTTCAGGGGAGACGAGCAGTACTTC.

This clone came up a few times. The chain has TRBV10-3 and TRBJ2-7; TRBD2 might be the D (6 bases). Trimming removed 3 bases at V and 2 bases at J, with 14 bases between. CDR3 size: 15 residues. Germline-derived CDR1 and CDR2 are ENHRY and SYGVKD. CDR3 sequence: CAISEYSGVAYEQYF. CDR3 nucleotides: TGTGCCATCAGTGAATATTCGGGAGTAGCCTACGAGCAGTACTTC.

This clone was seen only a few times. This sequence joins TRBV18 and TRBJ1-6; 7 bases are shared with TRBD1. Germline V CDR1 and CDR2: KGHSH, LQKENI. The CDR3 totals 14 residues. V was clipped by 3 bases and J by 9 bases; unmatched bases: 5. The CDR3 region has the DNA TGTGCCAGCTCACCGGACAGGTTTAGTTCACCCCTCCACTTT. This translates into CASSPDRFSSPLHF.

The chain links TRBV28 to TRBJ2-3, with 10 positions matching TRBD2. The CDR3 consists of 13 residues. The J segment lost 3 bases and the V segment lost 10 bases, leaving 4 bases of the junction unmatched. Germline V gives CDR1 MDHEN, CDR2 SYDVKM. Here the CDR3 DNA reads TGTGCCACTCTAGCGGGAGAAACAGATACGCAGTATTTT. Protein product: CATLAGETDTQYF.

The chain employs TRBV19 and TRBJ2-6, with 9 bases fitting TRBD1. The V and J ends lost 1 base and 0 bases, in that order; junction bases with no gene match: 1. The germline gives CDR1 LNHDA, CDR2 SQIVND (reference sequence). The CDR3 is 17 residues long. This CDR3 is CASSIGTGDSGANVLTF. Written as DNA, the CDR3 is TGTGCCAGTAGTATAGGGACAGGGGACTCTGGGGCCAACGTCCTGACTTTC.

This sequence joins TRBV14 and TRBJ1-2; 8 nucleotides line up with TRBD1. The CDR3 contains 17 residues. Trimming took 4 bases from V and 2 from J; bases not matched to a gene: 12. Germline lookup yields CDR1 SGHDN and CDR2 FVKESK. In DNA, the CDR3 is TGTGCCAGCAGCCGGGGACAGGTGGCTCCATTGAACTATGGCTACACCTTC. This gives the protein CASSRGQVAPLNYGYTF. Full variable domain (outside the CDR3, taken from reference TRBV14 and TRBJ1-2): EAGVTQFPSHSVIEKGQTVTLRCDPISGHDNLYWYRRVMGKEIKFLLHFVKESKQDESGMPNNRFLAERTGGTYSTLKVQPAELEDSGVYFCASSRGQVAPLNYGYTFGSGTRLTVV.

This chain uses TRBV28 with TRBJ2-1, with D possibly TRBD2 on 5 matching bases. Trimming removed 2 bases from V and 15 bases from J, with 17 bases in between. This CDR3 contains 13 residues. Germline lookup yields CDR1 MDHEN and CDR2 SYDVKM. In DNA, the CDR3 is TGTGCCAGCAGTTTACAAGCTTCGGGGATCCTGTTCTTC. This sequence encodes CASSLQASGILFF. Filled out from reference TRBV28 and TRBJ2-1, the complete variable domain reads DVKVTQSSRYLVKRTGEKVFLECVQDMDHENMFWYRQDPGLGLRLIYFSYDVKMKEKGDIPEGYSVSREKKERFSLILESASTNQTSMYLCASSLQASGILFFGPGTRLTVL.

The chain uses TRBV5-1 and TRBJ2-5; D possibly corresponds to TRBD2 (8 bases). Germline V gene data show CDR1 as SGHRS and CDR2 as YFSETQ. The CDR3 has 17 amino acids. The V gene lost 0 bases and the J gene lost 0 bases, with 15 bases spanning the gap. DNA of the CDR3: TGCGCCAGCAGCTTGGGAGTAGCGGGACAGTACCAAGAGACCCAGTACTTC. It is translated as CASSLGVAGQYQETQYF.

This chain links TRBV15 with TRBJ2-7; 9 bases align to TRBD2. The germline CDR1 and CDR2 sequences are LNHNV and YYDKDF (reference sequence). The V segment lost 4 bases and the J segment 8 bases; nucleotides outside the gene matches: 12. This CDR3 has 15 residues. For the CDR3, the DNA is TGTGCCACCAGCAAGCCATTAGCGGGAGCTATGAAGCAGTACTTC. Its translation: CATSKPLAGAMKQYF. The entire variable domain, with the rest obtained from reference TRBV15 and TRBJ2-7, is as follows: DAMVIQNPRYQVTQFGKPVTLSCSQTLNHNVMYWYQQKSSQAPKLLFHYYDKDFNNEADTPDNFQSRRPNTSFCFLDIRSPGLGDTAMYLCATSKPLAGAMKQYFGPGTRLTVT.